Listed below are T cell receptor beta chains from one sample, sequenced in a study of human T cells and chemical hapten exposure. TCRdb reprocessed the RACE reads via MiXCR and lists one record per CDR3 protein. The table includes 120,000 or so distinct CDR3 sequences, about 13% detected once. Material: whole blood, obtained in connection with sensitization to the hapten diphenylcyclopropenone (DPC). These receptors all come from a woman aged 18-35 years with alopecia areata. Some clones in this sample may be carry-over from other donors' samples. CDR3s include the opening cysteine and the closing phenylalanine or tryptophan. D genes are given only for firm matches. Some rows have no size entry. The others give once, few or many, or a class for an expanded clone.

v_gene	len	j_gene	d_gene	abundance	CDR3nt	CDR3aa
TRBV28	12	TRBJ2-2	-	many	TGTGCCAGCAGTTCCTTCTCCGGGGAGCTGTTTTTT	CASSSFSGELFF
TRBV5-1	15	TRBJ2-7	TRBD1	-	TGCGCCAGCAGCAAGGACAGGGGACTATCCTACGAGCAGTACTTC	CASSKDRGLSYEQYF
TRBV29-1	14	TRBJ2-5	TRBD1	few	TGCAGCGTTCGGGGACAGGGAGGGCAAGAGACCCAGTACTTC	CSVRGQGGQETQYF
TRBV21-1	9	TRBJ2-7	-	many	TGTGCCACGCGCTACGAGCAGTACTTC	CATRYEQYF
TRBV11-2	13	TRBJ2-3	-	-	TGTGCCAGCAGCTTACGTGTCCGAGATACGCAGTATTTT	CASSLRVRDTQYF
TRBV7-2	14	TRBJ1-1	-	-	TGTGCCAGCAGCTTAGTTGGGGCAGGGGTTGAAGCTTTCTTT	CASSLVGAGVEAFF
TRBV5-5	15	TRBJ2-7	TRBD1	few	TGTGCCAGCAGCGGATCCGGGACAGGGATCAACGAGCAGTACTTC	CASSGSGTGINEQYF
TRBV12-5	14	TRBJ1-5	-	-	TGTGCTAGTGGTTTGGGTCGATGGAATCAGCCCCAGCATTTT	CASGLGRWNQPQHF
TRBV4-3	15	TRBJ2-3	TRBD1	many	TGCGCCAGCACCCAGGACAGGACTAGCACAGATACGCAGTATTTT	CASTQDRTSTDTQYF
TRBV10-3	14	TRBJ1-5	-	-	TGTGCCACCGGACAGAGCAATAGCAATCAGCCCCAGCATTTT	CATGQSNSNQPQHF
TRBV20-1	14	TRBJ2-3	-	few	TGCAGTGCTAGACGAGGGCCATCCACAGATACGCAGTATTTT	CSARRGPSTDTQYF
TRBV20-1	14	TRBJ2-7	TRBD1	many	TGCAGTGCTGCCGGGACAGGGAACCCCTACGAGCAGTACTTC	CSAAGTGNPYEQYF
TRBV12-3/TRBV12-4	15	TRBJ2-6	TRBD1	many	TGTGCCAGCAGTTTCAGGGGGACTGGGGCCAACGTCCTGACTTTC	CASSFRGTGANVLTF
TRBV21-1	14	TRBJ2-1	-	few	TGTGCCAGCAGGGACTGGAAGTTGTGCAATGAGCAGTTCTTC	CASRDWKLCNEQFF
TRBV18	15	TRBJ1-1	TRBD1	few	TGTGCCAGCTCACGCAACGGACAGGGGCAAACTGAAGCTTTCTTT	CASSRNGQGQTEAFF
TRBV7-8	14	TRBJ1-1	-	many	TGTGCCAGCAGCTTAGGACAGGTGAACACTGAAGCTTTCTTT	CASSLGQVNTEAFF
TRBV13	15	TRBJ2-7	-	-	TGTGCCAGCAGCCTTAGAGGAGGTGGGTCCTACGAGCAGTACTTC	CASSLRGGGSYEQYF
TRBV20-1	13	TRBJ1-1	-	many	TGCAGTGCCGGGAACTCCATGAACACTGAAGCTTTCTTT	CSAGNSMNTEAFF
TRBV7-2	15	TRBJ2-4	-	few	TGTGCCAGCAGCTTAGTCGCAGGGGATTTAGGCATTCAGTACTTC	CASSLVAGDLGIQYF
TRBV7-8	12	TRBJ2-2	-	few	TGTGCCAGCAGCTTAGCGGGGGGGGAGCTGTTTTTT	CASSLAGGELFF
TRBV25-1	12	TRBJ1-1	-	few	TGTGCCAGCAGTGAAGGAGAAACTGAAGCTTTCTTT	CASSEGETEAFF
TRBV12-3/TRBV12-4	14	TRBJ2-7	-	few	TGTGCCAGCACCAGGGCCAGGAGGGGGGACGAGCAGTACTTC	CASTRARRGDEQYF
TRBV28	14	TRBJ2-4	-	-	TGTGCCAGCAGTTCCCCTCAGACCCCTAACATTCAGTACTTC	CASSSPQTPNIQYF
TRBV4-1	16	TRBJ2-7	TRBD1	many	TGCGCCAGCAGCCAAGATAGGACAGGTACGGCCTACGAGCAGTACTTC	CASSQDRTGTAYEQYF
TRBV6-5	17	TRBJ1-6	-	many	TGTGCCAGCAGATCCGCCACTCCCGACGGATTTAATTCACCCCTCCACTTT	CASRSATPDGFNSPLHF
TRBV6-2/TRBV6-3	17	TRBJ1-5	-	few	TGTGCCAGCAGTTACTCCACCGGACAGTTTGGGGGTCAGCCCCAGCATTTT	CASSYSTGQFGGQPQHF
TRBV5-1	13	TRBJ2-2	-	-	TGCGCCAGCAGCTTGCCACAACCCGGGGAGCTGTTTTTT	CASSLPQPGELFF
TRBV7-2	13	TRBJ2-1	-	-	TGTGCCAGCAGCTTAATCCGGGACAATGAGCAGTTCTTC	CASSLIRDNEQFF
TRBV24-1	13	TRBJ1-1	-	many	TGTGCCACCAGTGATCCGATGAACACTGAAGCTTTCTTT	CATSDPMNTEAFF